This note documents a single T cell receptor (beta chain) sequence. What it binds is not known. These data come from a study of neurological immune-mediated disorders. There are 13 residues in the CDR3. Trimming removed 3 bases from V and 3 bases from J, with 12 bases in between. CDR1 and CDR2 from the germline V gene are DFQATT and SNEGSKA (reference sequence). Notes on the study in general: Phylogenetic grouping assigned the repertoires of 18 of 34 multiple sclerosis patients to a single related-CDR3 cluster, which may represent a signature.

Using its own MiXCR run on the 5' RACE reads, TCRdb lists one record per CDR3 protein. The table has more than 50,000 distinct CDR3 sequences, roughly 5.6% seen once. This receptor was identified in a woman in her 30s with multiple sclerosis. V usage is TRBV20-1 and J usage is TRBJ2-7; D unresolved. The specimen sequenced was PBMCs. The CDR3 here is CSASHGASYEQYF. CDR3 sequence (DNA): TGCAGTGCTAGTCATGGCGCTAGCTACGAGCAGTACTTC.